This T cell receptor (beta chain) emerged from a study of T-cell reconstitution after alpha-beta-depleted transplantation in children. Preparation of the TCRbeta library involved a method that used unique molecular identifiers. TCRdb ran MiXCR on the PCR reads and lists one entry per CDR3 protein. The sample contains some 490,000 distinct CDR3 sequences, roughly an eighth of which appear only once. The ends lost 0 bases at V and 5 bases at J; junction bases unmatched: 2. Germline assignment: CDR1 ENHRY and CDR2 SYGVKD. This CDR3 is built from 15 residues. The input for sequencing was PBMCs from the stem cell graft donor, taken from the stem cell graft. The sequence was obtained from a human donor who donated a stem cell graft to a child with combined immunodeficiency. The chain employs TRBV10-3 and TRBJ2-1, with 9 bases aligning to TRBD1. This CDR3 reads CAISESGQGNNEQFF. The CDR3 coding sequence is TGTGCCATCAGTGAGTCGGGACAGGGAAACAATGAGCAGTTCTTC.